The entry below describes one TCR beta chain. Its antigen remains unidentified. Other nucleotide sequences in the sample specify the same CDR3. The sample originates from a study of shared clonotypes between healthy human individuals. Study observations and caveats: Naive CD4 clonotypes overlapped across a few donors at about 5.3%.

The table came from immunoSEQ multiplex PCR; TCRdb's copy has only in-frame clones and leaves some out. The sample lists hundreds of thousands of clones; approximately 74% were seen once. V was pared by 4 bases and J by 4 bases, with 7 bases between. CDR3 length: 12 residues. Germline V CDR1 and CDR2: SGHTA, FQGNSA. The chain employs TRBV7-2 and TRBJ2-5; no reliable D call. The source material was memory CD4+ T cells sorted from blood. Subset specified: CD45RA-negative fraction. The receptor's source is a woman aged 25 to 45 in good health. The CDR3 nucleotides are TGTGCCAGCAGCTCTTCGCTAGAGACCCAGTACTTC. It translates to CASSSSLETQYF.